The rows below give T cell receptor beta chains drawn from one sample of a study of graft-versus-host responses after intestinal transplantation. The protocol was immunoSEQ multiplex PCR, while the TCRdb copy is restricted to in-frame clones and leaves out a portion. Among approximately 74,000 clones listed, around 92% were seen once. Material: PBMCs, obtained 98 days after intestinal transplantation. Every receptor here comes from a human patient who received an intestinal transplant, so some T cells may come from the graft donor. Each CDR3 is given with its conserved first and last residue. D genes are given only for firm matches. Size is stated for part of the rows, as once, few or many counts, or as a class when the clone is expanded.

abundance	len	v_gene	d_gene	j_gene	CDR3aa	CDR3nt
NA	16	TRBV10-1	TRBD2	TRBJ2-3	CASSDLAASSTDTQYF	TGCGCCAGCAGTGACCTAGCGGCCTCTAGCACAGATACGCAGTATTTT
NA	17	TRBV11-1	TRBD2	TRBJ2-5	CASSLSTSGEYQETQYF	TGTGCCAGCAGCCTATCGACTAGCGGCGAGTACCAAGAGACCCAGTACTTC
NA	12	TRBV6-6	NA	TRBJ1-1	CASSRRGAEAFF	TGTGCCAGCAGTCGCCGGGGAGCTGAAGCTTTCTTT
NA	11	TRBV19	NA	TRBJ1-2	CASGRNYGYTF	TGTGCCAGTGGGCGTAACTATGGCTACACCTTC
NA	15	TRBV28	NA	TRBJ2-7	CASSFYGATGDEQYF	TGTGCCAGCAGTTTTTACGGTGCGACTGGCGACGAGCAGTACTTC
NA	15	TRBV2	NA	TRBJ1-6	CASSDQGPRASPLHF	TGTGCCAGCAGTGATCAGGGGCCTCGTGCTTCACCCCTCCACTTT
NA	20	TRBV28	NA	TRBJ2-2	CASSLGFGLARSLNTGELFF	TGTGCCAGCAGTTTAGGTTTTGGGCTAGCGCGATCCCTAAACACCGGGGAGCTGTTTTTT
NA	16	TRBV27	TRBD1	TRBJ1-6	CASSSGRGRGGSPLHF	TGTGCCAGCAGTAGTGGCAGGGGGCGGGGCGGTTCACCCCTCCACTTT
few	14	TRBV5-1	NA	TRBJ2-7	CASSLGGSSYEQYF	TGCGCCAGCAGCTTGGGGGGGAGCTCCTACGAGCAGTACTTC
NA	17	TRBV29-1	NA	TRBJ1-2	CSVEGAAQGTINYGYTF	TGCAGCGTTGAGGGAGCCGCCCAGGGGACTATTAACTATGGCTACACCTTC
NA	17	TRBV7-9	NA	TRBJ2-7	CASSPPARKRGTYEQYF	TGTGCCAGCAGCCCACCGGCCCGGAAGAGGGGGACCTACGAGCAGTACTTC
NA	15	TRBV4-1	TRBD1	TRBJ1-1	CASSQVWPRQGVAFF	TGCGCCAGCAGCCAGGTTTGGCCGCGCCAGGGGGTAGCTTTCTTT
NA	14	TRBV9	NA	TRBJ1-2	CASSVAGRGNGYTF	TGTGCCAGCAGCGTTGCGGGCAGGGGTAATGGCTACACCTTC
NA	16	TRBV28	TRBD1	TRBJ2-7	CATNSFEGQSAYEQYF	TGTGCCACCAACAGTTTCGAGGGACAGTCAGCCTACGAGCAGTACTTC
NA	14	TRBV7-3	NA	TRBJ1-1	CASSQRWGDTEAFF	TGTGCCAGCAGCCAAAGGTGGGGGGACACTGAAGCTTTCTTT
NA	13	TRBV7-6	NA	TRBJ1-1	CASSLGGDTEAFF	TGTGCCAGCAGCTTAGGGGGGGACACTGAAGCTTTCTTT
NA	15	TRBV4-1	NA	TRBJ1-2	CASSQDGAVSWGYTF	TGCGCCAGCAGCCAAGATGGGGCAGTCAGTTGGGGCTACACCTTC
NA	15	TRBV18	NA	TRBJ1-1	CASSPLIRKGTEAFF	TGTGCCAGCTCACCCCTTATTCGAAAGGGAACTGAAGCTTTCTTT
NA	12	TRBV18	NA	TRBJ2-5	CASSPEGETQYF	TGTGCCAGCTCACCAGAGGGAGAGACCCAGTACTTC
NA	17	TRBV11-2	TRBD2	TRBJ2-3	CASSLVGLAGVTDTQYF	TGTGCCAGCAGCTTAGTTGGCCTAGCGGGAGTTACAGATACGCAGTATTTT
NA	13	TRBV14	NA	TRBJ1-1	CASSQALPTEAFF	TGTGCCAGCAGCCAAGCCCTGCCCACTGAAGCTTTCTTT
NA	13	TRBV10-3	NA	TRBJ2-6	CAIRGTGANVLTF	TGTGCCATCAGAGGGACCGGGGCCAACGTCCTGACTTTC
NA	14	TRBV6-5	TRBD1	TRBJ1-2	CASSSGTANYGYTF	TGTGCCAGCAGCAGTGGGACAGCTAACTATGGCTACACCTTC
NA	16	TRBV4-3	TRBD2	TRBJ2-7	CASSHSPGGEGYEQYF	TGCGCCAGCAGCCATTCTCCGGGGGGAGAAGGCTACGAGCAGTACTTC
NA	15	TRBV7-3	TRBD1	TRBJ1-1	CASSSTGVGTAEAFF	TGTGCCAGCAGCTCAACTGGTGTGGGGACAGCTGAAGCTTTCTTT
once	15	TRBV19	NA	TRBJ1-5	CASSMGGASNQPQHF	TGTGCCAGTAGTATGGGGGGGGCTAGCAATCAGCCCCAGCATTTT
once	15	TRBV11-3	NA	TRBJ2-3	CASSLKRGSTDTQYF	TGTGCCAGCAGCTTAAAGAGGGGGAGCACAGATACGCAGTATTTT
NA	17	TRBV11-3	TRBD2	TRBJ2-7	CASSSDATSGRAYEQYF	TGTGCCAGCAGCTCGGATGCGACTAGCGGGAGAGCCTACGAGCAGTACTTC
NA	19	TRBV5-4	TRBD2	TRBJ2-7	CASSLDIPVAGGPNYEQYF	TGTGCCAGCAGCTTGGACATACCCGTAGCGGGAGGTCCGAACTACGAGCAGTACTTC
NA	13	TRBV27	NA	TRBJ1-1	CASSLGQNTEAFF	TGTGCCAGCAGTTTAGGACAGAACACTGAAGCTTTCTTT
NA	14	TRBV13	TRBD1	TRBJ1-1	CASSTRTGNTEAFF	TGTGCCAGCAGCACGCGGACAGGGAACACTGAAGCTTTCTTT
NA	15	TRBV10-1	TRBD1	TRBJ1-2	CASSEPGTARYGYTF	TGCGCCAGCAGTGAGCCCGGGACAGCTCGCTATGGCTACACCTTC
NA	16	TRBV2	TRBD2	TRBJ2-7	CASSSTGGESSYEQYF	TGTGCCAGCAGTAGCACGGGGGGGGAGTCTTCCTACGAGCAGTACTTC
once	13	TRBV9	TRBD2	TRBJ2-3	CASGRAGADTQYF	TGTGCCAGCGGGAGGGCCGGGGCAGATACGCAGTATTTT
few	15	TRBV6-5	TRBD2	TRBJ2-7	CASSYSSGRTYEQYF	TGTGCCAGCAGTTATTCTAGCGGGAGGACCTACGAGCAGTACTTC
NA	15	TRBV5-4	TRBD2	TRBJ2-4	CASSRSAGVMNIQYF	TGTGCCAGCAGCAGGTCAGCGGGGGTTATGAACATTCAGTACTTC
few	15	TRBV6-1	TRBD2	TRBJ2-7	CASSERTSGSYEQYF	TGTGCCAGCAGTGAAAGGACTAGCGGGAGCTACGAGCAGTACTTC
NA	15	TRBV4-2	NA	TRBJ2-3	CASSPFLALTDTQYF	TGTGCCAGCAGCCCCTTTTTAGCCCTCACAGATACGCAGTATTTT
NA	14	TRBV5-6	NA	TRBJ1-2	CASSLAGRNYGYTF	TGTGCCAGCAGCTTGGCAGGGAGAAACTATGGCTACACCTTC
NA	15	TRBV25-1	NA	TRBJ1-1	CASSENSFMNTEAFF	TGTGCCAGCAGTGAGAACAGTTTCATGAACACTGAAGCTTTCTTT
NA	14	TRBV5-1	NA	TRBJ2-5	CASSYTGPGETQYF	TGCGCCAGCAGCTACACAGGGCCGGGAGAGACCCAGTACTTC
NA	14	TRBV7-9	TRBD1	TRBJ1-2	CASSLYPGGLGYTF	TGTGCCAGCAGCTTGTACCCAGGGGGCCTGGGCTACACCTTC
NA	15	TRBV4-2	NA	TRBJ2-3	CASSQGGSWDDTQYF	TGTGCCAGCAGCCAAGGGGGATCTTGGGATGATACGCAGTATTTT
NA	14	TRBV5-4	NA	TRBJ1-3	CASSFGQEGNTIYF	TGTGCCAGCAGCTTCGGGCAGGAAGGGAACACCATATATTTT
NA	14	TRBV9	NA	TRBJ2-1	CASNEAGFYNEQFF	TGTGCCAGCAATGAAGCGGGCTTTTACAATGAGCAGTTCTTC
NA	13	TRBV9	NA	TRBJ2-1	CASSVVGDNEQFF	TGTGCCAGCAGCGTAGTGGGGGACAATGAGCAGTTCTTC
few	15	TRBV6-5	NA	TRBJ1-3	CASSTTVPSGNTIYF	TGTGCCAGCAGTACGACAGTACCCTCTGGAAACACCATATATTTT
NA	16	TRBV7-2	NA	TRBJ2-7	CASRAYGGDASYEQYF	TGTGCCAGCCGAGCTTATGGCGGGGATGCCTCCTACGAGCAGTACTTC